A selection of T cell receptor beta chains follows, all from one sample in a study of blood T cell repertoires in COVID-19. Libraries were prepared by immunoSEQ multiplex PCR; TCRdb keeps only in-frame clonotypes and omits some of them. Of under 200,000 clones in the sample, roughly 87% are singletons; the top ten hold around 7%. The sequencing sample was made of PBMCs or T cells enriched from blood (not recorded which). The receptors here all came from a woman in her fifties or sixties who had recovered from COVID-19. Both conserved end residues are trimmed from each CDR3. Each record gives: V gene, CDR3 protein.

TRBV6-5,ASSYSRDRVNTEAF
TRBV4-2,ASSRMSGEWSTDTQY
TRBV30,AWSHRPNTEAF
TRBV7-9,ASNPSGTGLREQY
TRBV3-1/TRBV3-2,ASSQAGAGELF
TRBV19,ASSIRGTSGSGGEQF
TRBV7-9,ASSVALAASTDTQY
TRBV4-2,ASSLRAGTDRNEQF
TRBV12-3/TRBV12-4,ASSNQGYTEAF
TRBV27,ATMGTLGAYSSYEQY
TRBV5-1,ASSFGLSEAF
TRBV5-1,ASSLAVGSGSPDTQY
TRBV5-1,ASSSGTSSETQY
TRBV28,ASGGGLVSGELF
TRBV5-5,ASSLGQGSTEAF
TRBV7-2,ASRTTSGFNEQF
TRBV10-3,AIGSGTGGTDTQY
TRBV15,ASSTGEMTEQY
TRBV21-1,ASSKVGLGLAGVETQY
TRBV18,ASSPQDRAYNEQF
TRBV27,ASKPQGGSEAF
TRBV11-3,ASSLGQGAMYEQY
TRBV4-2,ASSQDRYPSGQVNEQF
TRBV4-3,ASSQEQEGEQY
TRBV6-5,ASTPGLAYEQY
TRBV6-5,ASSSNRDEQY
TRBV4-1,ASSQQKLAGGRTDTQY